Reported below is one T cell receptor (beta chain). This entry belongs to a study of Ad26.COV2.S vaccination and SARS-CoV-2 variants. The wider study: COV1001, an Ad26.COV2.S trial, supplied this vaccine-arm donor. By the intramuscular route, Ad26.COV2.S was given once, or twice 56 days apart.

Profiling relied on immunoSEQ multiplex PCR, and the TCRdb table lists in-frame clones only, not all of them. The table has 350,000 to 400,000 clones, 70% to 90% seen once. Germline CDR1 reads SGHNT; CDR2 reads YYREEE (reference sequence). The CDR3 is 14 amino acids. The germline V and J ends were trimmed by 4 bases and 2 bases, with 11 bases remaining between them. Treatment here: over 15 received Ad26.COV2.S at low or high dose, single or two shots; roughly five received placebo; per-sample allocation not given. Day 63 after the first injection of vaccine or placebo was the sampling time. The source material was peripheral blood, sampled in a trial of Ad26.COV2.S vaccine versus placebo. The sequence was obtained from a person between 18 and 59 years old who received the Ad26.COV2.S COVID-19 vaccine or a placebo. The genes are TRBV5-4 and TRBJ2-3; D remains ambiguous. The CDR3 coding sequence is TGTGCCAGCAGCGACCACCGCTACACAGATACGCAGTATTTT. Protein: CASSDHRYTDTQYF.